Each of the 14 T cell receptor beta chains below was sequenced from the same sample in a study of blood T cell repertoires in COVID-19. Libraries were prepared by immunoSEQ multiplex PCR; TCRdb keeps only in-frame clonotypes and omits some of them. The sample shows about 200,000 clones, 89% of them seen only once. Sequencing was performed on peripheral blood. These receptors were obtained from a man aged 40-49 years with acute or convalescent COVID-19.

The chain couples TRBV23-1 to TRBJ1-4; D is ambiguous. TRBV23-1 is an open reading frame whose function is uncertain. The V and J ends lost 1 base and 5 bases respectively, with 11 bases between them. The CDR3 covers 15 residues. The CDR3, as DNA: TGCGCCAGCAGTCAATTTTGCAGGTCGAATGAAAAACTGTTTTTT. Its protein is CASSQFCRSNEKLFF.

J is TRBJ1-2 and V is TRBV7-2, with D possibly TRBD1 on 5 matching bases. Germline V CDR1 and CDR2: SGHTA, FQGNSA. The CDR3 is 13 amino acids. Trimming removed 0 bases from V and 5 bases from J, with 7 bases in between. CDR3: CASSLAQEYGYTF. CDR3 bases: TGTGCCAGCAGCTTAGCACAGGAATATGGCTACACCTTC.

The rearrangement links TRBV10-3 to TRBJ1-2; 11 bases map to TRBD1. With V trimmed by 2 bases and J by 0 bases, 5 bases remained unmatched. The V gene's germline CDR1 is ENHRY and CDR2 SYGVKD. This CDR3 contains 17 residues. Here the CDR3 DNA reads TGTGCCATCAGTGAGCCAGGACAGGGGGCTCCTAACTATGGCTACACCTTC. Amino acid sequence: CAISEPGQGAPNYGYTF.

The rearrangement links TRBV30 to TRBJ1-1; no reliable D call. This CDR3 spans 15 amino acids. V dropped 0 bases and J dropped 5 bases, with 16 bases sitting between them. The germline CDR1 and CDR2 sequences are GTSNPN and SVGIG (reference sequence). Here the CDR3 reads CAWSVLGGRLTEAFF. CDR3 DNA sequence: TGTGCCTGGAGTGTACTGGGAGGGAGGCTTACTGAAGCTTTCTTT.

This chain links TRBV15 with TRBJ1-3; 11 positions agree with TRBD1. Germline V gene sequence: CDR1 LNHNV, CDR2 YYDKDF (reference sequence). CDR3 length: 19 amino acids. V shed 1 base and J 1 base; nucleotides not matched to a gene: 9. As DNA, the CDR3 is TGTGCCACCAGCAGAGGAGGACAGGGGGCCCTAAGATCTGGAAACACCATATATTTT. Amino acid sequence: CATSRGGQGALRSGNTIYF.

The rearrangement uses TRBV5-5 and TRBJ2-1; D call uncertain. The CDR3 spans 14 residues. CDR1 and CDR2 (germline): SGHKS, YYEKEE (reference sequence). Trimming took 4 bases from V and 0 from J, leaving 8 bases between them. CDR3 loop: CASSTLSSYNEQFF. DNA for the CDR3: TGTGCCAGCAGCACCCTGAGCTCCTACAATGAGCAGTTCTTC.

The J gene is TRBJ2-3, the V gene TRBV2; perhaps TRBD1 as D (5 bases). The germline V and J ends were trimmed by 0 bases and 5 bases, with 6 bases remaining between them. Germline V gene lookup returns CDR1 SNHLY and CDR2 FYNNEI. This CDR3 is built from 13 residues. The CDR3, as DNA: TGTGCCAGCAGTGAAGCTAGGGGAGATACGCAGTATTTT. Translation gives CASSEARGDTQYF.

The chain has TRBV4-2 and TRBJ1-2, with D tentatively TRBD1 (5 bases). This CDR3 has 15 residues. Per the germline V gene, CDR1 is LGHNA and CDR2 is YNFKEQ. Trimming cost V 1 base and J 2 bases, with 11 bases left between them. The CDR3 is CASSQGGGDNYGYTF. The CDR3 nucleotides are TGTGCCAGCAGCCAAGGCGGGGGGGACAACTATGGCTACACCTTC.

The V call is TRBV10-3, the J call TRBJ1-2; 9 bases match TRBD1. The CDR3 length is 16 residues. V was pared by 0 bases and J by 4 bases, with 6 bases of the junction left unmatched. Germline V gene data show CDR1 as ENHRY and CDR2 as SYGVKD. CDR3 nucleotides: TGTGCCATCAGTGAGTCTGACAGGGGGTATGGCTATGGCTACACCTTC. Translating gives CAISESDRGYGYGYTF.

The gene calls are TRBV7-8 and TRBJ2-7; maybe TRBD2 (6 bases). V was shortened by 3 bases and J by 4 bases, with 16 bases between the two germline ends. Germline V gene data show CDR1 as SGHVS and CDR2 as FQNEAQ. There are 15 residues in the CDR3. The CDR3: CASSLRQQEGYEQYF. The CDR3 DNA reads as TGTGCCAGCAGCTTGAGGCAACAGGAGGGTTACGAGCAGTACTTC.

In its sample, this clone was seen a few times. V usage is TRBV24-1 and J usage is TRBJ1-6, with a tentative D call TRBD1 (6 bases). With 1 base removed from V and 14 bases from J, the gap between germline ends came to 26 bases. The CDR3 is made up of 18 amino acids. The germline CDR1 and CDR2 sequences are KGHDR and SFDVKD. The DNA for the CDR3 is TGTGCCACCAGTGATTTTTCCTACCCACAGGGCCAGCCGGGCACCCTCCACTTT. It codes for CATSDFSYPQGQPGTLHF.

This clone occurred once. Other nucleotide sequences in the sample specify the same CDR3. The chain combines TRBV5-1 with TRBJ2-3; TRBD2 aligns across 8 bases. V was pared by 4 bases and J by 2 bases, with 3 bases of the junction left unmatched. The CDR3 covers 14 residues. Germline lookup yields CDR1 SGHRS and CDR2 YFSETQ. The chain's CDR3 is CASSLGLVTDTQYF. CDR3 bases: TGCGCCAGCAGCCTGGGACTAGTCACAGATACGCAGTATTTT.

The CDR3 sequence is CASSPLDRDTEAFF. Here the CDR3 DNA reads TGTGCCAGCAGCCCTCTAGACAGGGATACTGAAGCTTTCTTT. This chain joins TRBV3-1 (or the pseudogene TRBV3-2) and TRBJ1-1; 7 nucleotides agree with TRBD1. The CDR3 has 14 amino acids. Looked up from germline, CDR1 is LGHDT and CDR2 is YNNKEL (reference sequence). Trimming cost V 4 bases and J 5 bases; bases outside gene matches: 7.

The rearrangement links TRBV6-5 to TRBJ1-2; 7 bases line up with TRBD1. Germline V gene lookup returns CDR1 MNHEY and CDR2 SVGAGI. The CDR3 runs to 12 residues. J was trimmed by 9 bases and V by 5 bases; bases with no gene match: 6. CDR3 in DNA: TGTGCCAGCAGTCTCCGACAGGGCAGCTACACCTTC. As protein: CASSLRQGSYTF.